This is a list of T cell receptor beta chains from one sample in a study of T cells in Graves' hyperthyroidism and ophthalmopathy. Using its own MiXCR run on the multiplex PCR reads, TCRdb lists one record per CDR3 protein. This sample carries 410,000 or so distinct CDR3 sequences, approximately 15% of them seen once, and the ten largest clones take about 12%. Source material: blood. All receptors derive from a man aged 18 to 30 with Graves' ophthalmopathy. The CDR3 runs from the conserved cysteine through the conserved F or W. A D gene is named only where the DNA matches it firmly. Not every row has a clone size; where given, it reads once, few, many or a size class.

v_gene,abundance,d_gene,j_gene,CDR3nt,CDR3aa
TRBV18,many,-,TRBJ2-5,TGTGCCAGCTCACCCCCCGGGAACGGACAAGAGACCCAGTACTTC,CASSPPGNGQETQYF
TRBV5-4,many,-,TRBJ2-5,TGTGCCAGCAGCTCGGACTTCTATGAGACCCAGTACTTC,CASSSDFYETQYF
TRBV25-1,-,-,TRBJ2-1,TGTGCCAGCGGTTCGAGCCACCCTGAGCAGTTCTTC,CASGSSHPEQFF
TRBV5-1,many,-,TRBJ1-1,TGCGCCAGCAGCTGGAGGGGGGACACTGAAGCTTTCTTT,CASSWRGDTEAFF
TRBV6-1,few,-,TRBJ1-1,TGTGCCAGCACTAAGACAGTGAACACTGAAGCTTTCTTT,CASTKTVNTEAFF
TRBV3-1,many,TRBD2,TRBJ2-3,TGTGCCAGCAGCCAAACCCAGGGGTTAGCGGGGGGTACAGATACGCAGTATTTT,CASSQTQGLAGGTDTQYF
TRBV20-1,many,TRBD1,TRBJ1-1,TGCAGTGCAAAGACAGGGGTGTGGACTGAAGCTTTCTTT,CSAKTGVWTEAFF
TRBV13,many,-,TRBJ2-7,TGTGCCAGCGGCCGGGACACCCGGGGGGAGCAGTACTTC,CASGRDTRGEQYF
TRBV4-2,many,-,TRBJ2-3,TGTGCCAGCAGCCAAGTTTCGTGGGCCCTAGATACGCAGTATTTT,CASSQVSWALDTQYF
TRBV5-1,-,-,TRBJ1-6,TGCGCCAGCAGTCAGGGACGGGGTTCACCCCTCCACTTT,CASSQGRGSPLHF
TRBV6-2/TRBV6-3,-,TRBD1,TRBJ1-5,TGTGCCAGCAGTTACCCAGGGGACAGGCATTTT,CASSYPGDRHF
TRBV19,-,TRBD1,TRBJ1-2,TGTGCCAGTAGTCTCGGGACAGGGCCCTCTAACTATGGCTACACCTTC,CASSLGTGPSNYGYTF
TRBV5-1,few,-,TRBJ2-1,TGCGCCAGCAGCTTAGGAACAAACTCCCCCTACAATGAGCAGTTCTTC,CASSLGTNSPYNEQFF
TRBV10-2,few,-,TRBJ1-1,TGCGCCAGCAGGATCCGGGGGGGCCGGAACACTGAAGCTTTCTTT,CASRIRGGRNTEAFF
TRBV5-1,few,-,TRBJ1-1,TGCGCCAGCAGCTTGGCATCGGGGGAAGCTTTCTTT,CASSLASGEAFF
TRBV12-3/TRBV12-4,many,TRBD2,TRBJ2-7,TGTGCCAGCAGTCCAAACCTAGCGGGAAGAGCCTACGAGCAGTACTTC,CASSPNLAGRAYEQYF
TRBV27,-,TRBD2,TRBJ2-2,TGTGCCAGCAGTTTAGTTAGCGGGGGTAGCACCGGGGAGCTGTTTTTT,CASSLVSGGSTGELFF
TRBV20-1,many,-,TRBJ1-1,TGCAGTGGCGGGGGGGGCAGGGGGAACACTGAAGCTTTCTTT,CSGGGGRGNTEAFF
TRBV6-1,many,TRBD2,TRBJ2-7,TGTGCCAGCAGTTACAGCGGGGTATTTTCCTACGAGCAGTACTTC,CASSYSGVFSYEQYF